A single sample is the source of the 7 T cell receptor beta chains below, sequenced in a study of neurological immune-mediated disorders. TCRdb re-derived calls from the 5' RACE reads in MiXCR, one entry per CDR3 protein. The top ten hold 1.9% of the sample, which has about 53,000 distinct CDR3 sequences, 7% to 10% seen once. Time point defined: longitudinal time-point 3. Sequenced input: PBMCs. The source is a woman aged 35 to 49 in good health.

The CDR3 bases are TGCAGTGCCACCGGGGGGGGTGTATCCTACAATGAGCAGTTCTTC. It encodes CSATGGGVSYNEQFF. The J gene is TRBJ2-1, the V gene TRBV20-1; 8 nucleotides agree with TRBD2. Germline CDR1 and CDR2: DFQATT and SNEGSKA (reference sequence). CDR3 size: 15 residues. With V trimmed by 6 bases and J by 1 base, 8 bases remained unmatched.

This clonotype was seen repeatedly, ten times or more. The chain carries TRBV7-8 and TRBJ2-3, with 16 bases fitting TRBD2. V shed 8 bases, J shed 6 bases, and the junction held 5 bases outside the gene matches. CDR1 is SGHVS, CDR2 FQNEAQ, per germline. The CDR3 loop spans 15 amino acids. The DNA of the CDR3 is TGTGCCAGCGGGACTAGCGGGAGGGCCGGGGATACGCAGTATTTT. Its protein product is CASGTSGRAGDTQYF.

This clonotype has a count of ten or more. V and J are TRBV4-2 and TRBJ2-7; 8 nucleotides align to TRBD2. CDR1 is LGHNA and CDR2 is YNFKEQ in the germline V gene. The V segment lost 3 bases and the J segment 3 bases; nucleotides outside the gene matches: 7. This CDR3 contains 15 residues. The CDR3 region has the DNA TGTGCCAGCAGCCATTCGAGCGGGGGTAGCTACGAGCAGTACTTC. It codes for CASSHSSGGSYEQYF.

This clonotype occurred many times. The chain joins TRBV6-2 or TRBV6-3 to TRBJ1-1, with D unclear. This CDR3 comprises 13 residues. V gave up 4 bases and J gave up 0 bases, with 6 bases separating them. CDR1 is MNHEY, CDR2 SVGEGT, per germline. CDR3 sequence reads: CASSLGMNTEAFF. The CDR3 coding sequence is TGTGCCAGCAGTTTGGGGATGAACACTGAAGCTTTCTTT.

This clonotype was seen repeatedly, ten times or more. The chain joins TRBV7-3 to TRBJ2-2; D uncertain. Trimming took 0 bases from V and 6 from J, leaving 8 bases between them. The CDR3 has 14 amino acids. CDR1 SGHTA and CDR2 FQGTGA come from the germline V gene. The chain's CDR3 is CASSLTGRAGELFF. In nucleotides, the CDR3 is TGTGCCAGCAGCTTAACAGGTCGCGCCGGGGAGCTGTTTTTT.

This clonotype was counted ten times or more. This chain connects TRBV12-3 or TRBV12-4 to TRBJ1-2; D remains unclear. This CDR3 comprises 14 residues. Trimming stripped 0 bases from V and 0 bases from J, with 5 bases between. The CDR3 loop is CASSLAGPNYGYTF. CDR3 bases: TGTGCCAGCAGTTTAGCCGGTCCTAACTATGGCTACACCTTC.

This clonotype appeared many times. The V and J genes are TRBV25-1 and TRBJ1-2; D call uncertain. This CDR3 has 13 residues. The germline CDR1 and CDR2 sequences are MGHDK and SYGVNS. V was cut by 3 bases and J by 4 bases, with 9 bases left in between. The CDR3 region has the DNA TGTGCCAGCAGTGAGGACTTGGGCTATGGCTACACCTTC. Translating it yields CASSEDLGYGYTF.